These T cell receptor beta chains were read from a single sample in a study of shared clonotypes between healthy human individuals. Clones were read by immunoSEQ multiplex PCR, and TCRdb kept only the in-frame ones, dropping some. The data hold over 700,000 clones, with approximately 77% observed a single time. The sequenced material came from memory CD4+ T cells sorted from blood. These receptors originate from a woman in her twenties or thirties in good health. The CDR3 runs from the conserved cysteine through the conserved F or W. Fields, in order: CDR3 length, D gene, J gene, V gene, clone size, CDR3 protein, CDR3 DNA. D genes are given only for firm matches. Rows give clone size only sometimes, using once, few, many, or a class for an expanded clone.

>15|TRBD2|TRBJ2-5|TRBV28|.
CASSLPSGGSKTQYF
TGTGCCAGCAGTTTACCCAGCGGGGGCTCGAAGACCCAGTACTTC
>11|.|TRBJ2-3|TRBV30|once
CAWSVLDTQYF
TGTGCCTGGAGTGTACTAGATACGCAGTATTTT
>13|.|TRBJ2-3|TRBV10-1|.
CASGDSLGDTQYF
TGCGCCAGCGGGGACTCCCTCGGGGATACGCAGTATTTT
>13|TRBD1|TRBJ2-1|TRBV2|.
CASSTQRQGEQFF
TGTGCCAGCAGTACCCAGAGACAGGGTGAGCAGTTCTTC
>20|TRBD2|TRBJ2-1|TRBV9|many
CASSPSVGGWTSGRDNEQFF
TGTGCCAGCAGCCCGTCCGTTGGAGGGTGGACTAGCGGGAGGGACAATGAGCAGTTCTTC
>14|.|TRBJ1-3|TRBV7-9|.
CASSRQVSGNTIYF
TGTGCCAGCAGCCGACAGGTCTCTGGAAACACCATATATTTT
>15|TRBD1|TRBJ1-4|TRBV25-1|.
CASSHPGQGALKLFF
TGTGCCAGCAGTCATCCGGGACAGGGGGCTCTTAAACTGTTTTTT
>15|TRBD2|TRBJ2-7|TRBV10-1|.
CASSEIAGGSYEQYF
TGCGCCAGCAGTGAAATAGCGGGAGGATCCTACGAGCAGTACTTC
>15|.|TRBJ2-1|TRBV7-2|.
CASTRAVPSYNEQFF
TGTGCCAGCACCAGAGCGGTCCCCTCCTACAATGAGCAGTTCTTC
>17|TRBD2|TRBJ2-3|TRBV27|few
CASSFGLRTSGTDTQYF
TGTGCCAGCAGTTTCGGTTTGAGGACTAGCGGCACAGATACGCAGTATTTT
>16|TRBD1|TRBJ2-7|TRBV7-9|few
CASSRNPGQGSYEQYF
TGTGCCAGCAGCCGAAACCCGGGACAGGGCTCCTACGAGCAGTACTTC
>14|.|TRBJ2-5|TRBV28|.
CASSLSGTPETQYF
TGTGCCAGCAGTTTAAGTGGGACACCAGAGACCCAGTACTTC
>13|TRBD1|TRBJ1-5|TRBV6-6|many
CASRGQGSQPQHF
TGTGCCAGCCGCGGACAGGGCAGTCAGCCCCAGCATTTT
>15|TRBD2|TRBJ2-5|TRBV30|once
CAWSVGGLAGETQYF
TGTGCCTGGAGTGTCGGAGGACTAGCGGGAGAGACCCAGTACTTC
>13|.|TRBJ1-3|TRBV5-1|.
CASSFRTGNTIYF
TGCGCCAGCAGCTTCCGCACAGGAAACACCATATATTTT
>13|.|TRBJ1-1|TRBV15|.
CATSTGINTEAFF
TGTGCCACCAGCACCGGGATAAACACTGAAGCTTTCTTT
>13|.|TRBJ2-3|TRBV6-5|.
CASSYGPADTQYF
TGTGCCAGCAGTTACGGACCTGCGGATACGCAGTATTTT
>15|.|TRBJ1-2|TRBV4-2|.
CASSWGRGGGYGYTF
TGTGCCAGCAGCTGGGGTCGGGGAGGAGGCTATGGCTACACCTTC
>14|.|TRBJ2-3|TRBV5-1|.
CASSLGLAPDTQYF
TGCGCCAGCAGCTTGGGGCTAGCCCCAGATACGCAGTATTTT
>13|.|TRBJ2-3|TRBV29-1|.
CSVRTGGADTQYF
TGCAGCGTCAGGACGGGGGGCGCTGATACGCAGTATTTT
>11|.|TRBJ1-5|TRBV23-1|few
CASSPVRPQHF
TGCGCCAGCAGCCCCGTTCGGCCCCAGCATTTT
>14|TRBD2|TRBJ2-7|TRBV10-2|few
CASSDPQGGNEQYF
TGCGCCAGCAGTGACCCCCAGGGAGGGAACGAGCAGTACTTC
>15|TRBD1|TRBJ1-5|TRBV19|.
CASSVGQGVRQPQHF
TGTGCCAGTAGTGTCGGACAGGGGGTACGTCAGCCCCAGCATTTT
>14|.|TRBJ2-3|TRBV7-3|.
CASSWDSSTDTQYF
TGTGCCAGCAGCTGGGATTCTAGCACAGATACGCAGTATTTT
>15|.|TRBJ2-7|TRBV5-1|.
CASSLGLGGGDEQYF
TGCGCCAGCAGCTTGGGATTGGGCGGAGGCGACGAGCAGTACTTC
>14|.|TRBJ1-2|TRBV28|.
CASSDLTVNYGYTF
TGTGCCAGCAGTGACTTGACCGTAAACTATGGCTACACCTTC
>14|.|TRBJ1-4|TRBV28|.
CASSLGGANEKLFF
TGTGCCAGCAGTTTAGGGGGGGCTAATGAAAAACTGTTTTTT
>11|.|TRBJ2-7|TRBV2|.
CASSQRNEQYF
TGTGCCAGCAGCCAAAGGAACGAGCAGTACTTC